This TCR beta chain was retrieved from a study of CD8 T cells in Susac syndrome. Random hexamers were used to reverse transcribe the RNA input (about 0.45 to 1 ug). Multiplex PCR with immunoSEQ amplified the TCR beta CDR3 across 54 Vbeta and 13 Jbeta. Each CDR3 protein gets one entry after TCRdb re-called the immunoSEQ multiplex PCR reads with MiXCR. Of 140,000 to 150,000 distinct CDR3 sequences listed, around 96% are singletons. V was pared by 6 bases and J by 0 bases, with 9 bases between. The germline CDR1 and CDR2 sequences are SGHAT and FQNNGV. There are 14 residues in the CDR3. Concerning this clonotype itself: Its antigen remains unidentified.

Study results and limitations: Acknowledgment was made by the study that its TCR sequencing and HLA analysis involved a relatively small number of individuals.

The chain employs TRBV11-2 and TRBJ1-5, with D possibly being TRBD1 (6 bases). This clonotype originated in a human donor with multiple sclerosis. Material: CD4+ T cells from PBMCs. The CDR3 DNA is TGTGCCAGCAGTGGGGGGGCTAGCAATCAGCCCCAGCATTTT. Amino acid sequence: CASSGGASNQPQHF.